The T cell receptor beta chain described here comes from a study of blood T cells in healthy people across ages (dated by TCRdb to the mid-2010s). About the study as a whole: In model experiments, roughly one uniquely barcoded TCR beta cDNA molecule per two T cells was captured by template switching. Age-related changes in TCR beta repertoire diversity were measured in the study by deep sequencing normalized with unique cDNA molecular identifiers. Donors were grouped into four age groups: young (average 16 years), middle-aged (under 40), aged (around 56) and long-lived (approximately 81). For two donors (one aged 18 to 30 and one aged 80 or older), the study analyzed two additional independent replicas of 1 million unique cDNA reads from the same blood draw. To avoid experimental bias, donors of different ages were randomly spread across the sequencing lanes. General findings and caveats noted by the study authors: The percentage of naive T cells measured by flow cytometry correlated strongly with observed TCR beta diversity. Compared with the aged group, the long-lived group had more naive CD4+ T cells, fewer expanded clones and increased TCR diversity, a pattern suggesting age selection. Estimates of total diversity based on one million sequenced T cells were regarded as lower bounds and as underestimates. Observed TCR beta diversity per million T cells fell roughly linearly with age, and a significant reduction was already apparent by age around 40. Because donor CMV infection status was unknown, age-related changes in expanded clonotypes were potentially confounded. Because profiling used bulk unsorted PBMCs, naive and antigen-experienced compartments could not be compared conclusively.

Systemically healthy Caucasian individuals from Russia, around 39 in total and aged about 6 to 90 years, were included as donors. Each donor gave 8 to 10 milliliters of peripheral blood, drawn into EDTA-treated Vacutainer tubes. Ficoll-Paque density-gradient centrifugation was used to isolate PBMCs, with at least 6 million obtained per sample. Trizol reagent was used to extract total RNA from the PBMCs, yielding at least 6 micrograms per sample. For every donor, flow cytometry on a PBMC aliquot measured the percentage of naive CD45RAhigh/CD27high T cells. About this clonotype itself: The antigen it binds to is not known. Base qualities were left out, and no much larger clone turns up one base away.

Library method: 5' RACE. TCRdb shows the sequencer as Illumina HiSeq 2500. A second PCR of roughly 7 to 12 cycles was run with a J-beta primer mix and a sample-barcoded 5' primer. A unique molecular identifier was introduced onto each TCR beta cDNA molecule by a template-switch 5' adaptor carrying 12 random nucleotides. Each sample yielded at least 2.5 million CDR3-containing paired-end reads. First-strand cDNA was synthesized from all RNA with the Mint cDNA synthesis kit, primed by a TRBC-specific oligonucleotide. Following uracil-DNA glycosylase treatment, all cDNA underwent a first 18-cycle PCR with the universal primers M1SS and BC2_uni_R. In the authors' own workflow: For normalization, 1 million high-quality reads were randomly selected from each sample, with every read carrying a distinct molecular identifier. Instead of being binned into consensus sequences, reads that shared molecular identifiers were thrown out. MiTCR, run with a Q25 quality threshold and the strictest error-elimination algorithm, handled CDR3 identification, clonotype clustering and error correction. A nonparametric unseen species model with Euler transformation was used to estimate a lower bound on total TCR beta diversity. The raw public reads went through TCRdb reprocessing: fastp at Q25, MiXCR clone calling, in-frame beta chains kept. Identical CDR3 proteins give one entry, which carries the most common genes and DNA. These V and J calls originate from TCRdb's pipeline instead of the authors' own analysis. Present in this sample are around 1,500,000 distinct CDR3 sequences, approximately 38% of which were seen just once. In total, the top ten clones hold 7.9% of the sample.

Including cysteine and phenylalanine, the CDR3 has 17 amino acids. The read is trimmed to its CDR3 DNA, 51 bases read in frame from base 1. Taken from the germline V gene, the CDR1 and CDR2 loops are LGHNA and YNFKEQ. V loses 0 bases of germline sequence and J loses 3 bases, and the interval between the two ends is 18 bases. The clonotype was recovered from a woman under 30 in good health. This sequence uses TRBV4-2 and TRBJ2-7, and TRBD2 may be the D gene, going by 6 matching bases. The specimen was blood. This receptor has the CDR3 CASSQDPPSAWGYEQYF. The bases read TGTGCCAGCAGCCAAGATCCTCCTAGCGCATGGGGCTACGAGCAGTACTTC.